This T cell receptor beta chain was retrieved from a study of T cell responses to AZD1222 COVID-19 vaccine. General observations from the study: Baseline serology detected seropositivity in only a handful of AZD1222 recipients. An increase in Spike-specific TCR breadth and depth was observed after two AZD1222 doses. Samples come after the peak T cell response, not at day 14. Donors in the cohort were predominantly white British and more often female, and clonal diversity was possibly underestimated.

Some clones are missing from TCRdb's copy, which holds only in-frame ones; the method was immunoSEQ multiplex PCR. The sample holds 150,000 to 200,000 clones, 70% to 90% seen once. The CDR3 contains 15 residues. V shed 1 base and J shed 0 bases, with 8 bases lying between them. In germline, CDR1 is LGHDT, CDR2 YNNKEL (reference sequence). Points on this clone: Its cognate antigen is unknown.

This specimen consisted of peripheral blood, obtained 28 days after the second AZD1222 dose. The chain links TRBV3-1 (or the pseudogene TRBV3-2) to TRBJ2-3; D gene unclear. This TCR came from an adult who received the AZD1222 COVID-19 vaccine. The CDR3 is CASSQGPGSTDTQYF. CDR3 bases: TGTGCCAGCAGCCAAGGTCCCGGTAGCACAGATACGCAGTATTTT.